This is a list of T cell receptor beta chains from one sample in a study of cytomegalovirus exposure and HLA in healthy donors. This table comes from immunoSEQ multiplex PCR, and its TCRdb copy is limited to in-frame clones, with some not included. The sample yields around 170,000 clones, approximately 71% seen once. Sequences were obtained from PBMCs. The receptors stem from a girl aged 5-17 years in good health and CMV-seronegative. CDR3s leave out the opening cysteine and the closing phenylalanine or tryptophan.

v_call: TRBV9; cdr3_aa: ASSVVTDQETQY
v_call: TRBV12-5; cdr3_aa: ASGERGGSTDTQY
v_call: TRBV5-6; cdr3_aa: AITGEAGELF
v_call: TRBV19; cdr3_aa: ASSTRQGSTEAF
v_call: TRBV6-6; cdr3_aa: ASSYSMTESRPEQY
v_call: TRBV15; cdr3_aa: ATSSKTDQPQH
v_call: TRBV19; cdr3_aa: ASSILTSPNEQF
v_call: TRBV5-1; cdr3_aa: ASSLSQNNSPLH
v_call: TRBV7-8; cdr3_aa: ASSSIPNEQY
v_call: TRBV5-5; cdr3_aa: ASSLDPGQGSYEQY
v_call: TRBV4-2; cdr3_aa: ASSQGQGRLGETQY
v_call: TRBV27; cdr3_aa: ASSMLSGTGVEQY
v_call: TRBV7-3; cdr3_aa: ASSRTLVSTDTQY
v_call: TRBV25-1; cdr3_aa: ASSEDSYSNQPQH
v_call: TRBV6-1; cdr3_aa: ASSEVLGDQPQH
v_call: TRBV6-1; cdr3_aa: ASSRDRGLDTIY
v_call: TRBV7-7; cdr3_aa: ASSLLAGFQETQY
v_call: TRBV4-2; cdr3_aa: ASSQAFGGADEQY
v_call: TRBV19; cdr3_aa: ARQKPLCRIEAF
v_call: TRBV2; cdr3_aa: ASSGGLSTDTQY
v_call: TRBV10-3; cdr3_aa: AIKGDQPQH
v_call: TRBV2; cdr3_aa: ASSASVGLF
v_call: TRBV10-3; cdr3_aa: AISESRGRMKSTEAF
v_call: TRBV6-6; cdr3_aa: ASSYSTRSEAF
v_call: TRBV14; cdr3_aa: ASSDQPGLRGHEQY
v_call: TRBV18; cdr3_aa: ASSPTKVWFNSPLH
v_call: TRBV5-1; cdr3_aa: ASSLIGNTEAF
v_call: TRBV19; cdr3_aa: ASSISWRQPQH
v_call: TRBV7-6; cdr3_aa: ASGGASRKLF
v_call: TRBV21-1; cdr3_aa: ASSKREQAGGMQPQH
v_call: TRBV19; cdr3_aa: ASSTGAAGTGELF
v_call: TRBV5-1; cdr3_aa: ASMTGNTYEQY
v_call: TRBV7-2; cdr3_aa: ASSLTGSYNEQF
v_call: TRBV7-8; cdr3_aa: ASSPRRTGHNYGYT
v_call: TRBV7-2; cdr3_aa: ASSFNNQPQH
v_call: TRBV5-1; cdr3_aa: ASSPDTGLAGAGELF
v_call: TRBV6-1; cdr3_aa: ASSEVYWLEF
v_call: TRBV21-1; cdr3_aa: ASSKSRRRGQPQH
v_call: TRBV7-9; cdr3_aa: ASTAETSGGWEF
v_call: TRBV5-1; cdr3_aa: ASSLVGVTYEQY
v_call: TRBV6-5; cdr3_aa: ASSYSNRGGLYEQF
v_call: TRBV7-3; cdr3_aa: ASSEQGGDPTEAF
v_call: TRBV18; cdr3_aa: ASSPPWDRGVEQF
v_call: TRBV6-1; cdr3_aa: ASGTGDSPLH
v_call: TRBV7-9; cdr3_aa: ASSLARGPSDEQY
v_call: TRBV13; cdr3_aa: ASSSGQHNQPQH
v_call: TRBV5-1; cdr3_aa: ASSFSMTVNTGELF
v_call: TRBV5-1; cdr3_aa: ASSLGPTGTNEKLF
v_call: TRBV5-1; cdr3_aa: ASSSSGLVTDTQY
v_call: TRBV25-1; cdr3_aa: ASTLGGDIEQF
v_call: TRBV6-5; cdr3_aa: ASSYIGGGGYT
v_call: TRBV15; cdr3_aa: ATSKGPGENNEQF
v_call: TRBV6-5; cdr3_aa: ASSWDRGGQPQH
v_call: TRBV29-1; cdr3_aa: SVAGTGNSGEAF
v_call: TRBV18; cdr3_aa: ASSLGTAGEQY
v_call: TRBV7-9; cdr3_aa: ASSLGQNQPQH
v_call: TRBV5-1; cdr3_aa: ASSWGQGLSGNTIY
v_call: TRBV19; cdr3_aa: ASRGQASYEQY
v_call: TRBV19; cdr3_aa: ASSTGYSLRDNQPQH
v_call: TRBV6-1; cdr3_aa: ASSEIRVASNQPQH